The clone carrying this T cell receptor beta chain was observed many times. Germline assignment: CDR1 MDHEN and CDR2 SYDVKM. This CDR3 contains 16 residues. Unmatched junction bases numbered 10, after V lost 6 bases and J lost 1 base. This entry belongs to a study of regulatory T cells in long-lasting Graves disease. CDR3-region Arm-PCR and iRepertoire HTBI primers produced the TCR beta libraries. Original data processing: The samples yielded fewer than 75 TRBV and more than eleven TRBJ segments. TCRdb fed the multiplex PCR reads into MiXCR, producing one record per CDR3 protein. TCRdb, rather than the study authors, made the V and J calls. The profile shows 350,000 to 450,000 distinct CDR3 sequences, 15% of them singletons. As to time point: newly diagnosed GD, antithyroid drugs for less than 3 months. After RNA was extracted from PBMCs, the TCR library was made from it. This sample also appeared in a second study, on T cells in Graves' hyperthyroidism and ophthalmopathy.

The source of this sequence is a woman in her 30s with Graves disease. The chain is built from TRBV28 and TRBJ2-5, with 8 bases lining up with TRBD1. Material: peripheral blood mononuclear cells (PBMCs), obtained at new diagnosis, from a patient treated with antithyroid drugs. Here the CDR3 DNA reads TGTGCCAGCAGGGCCAGCCGGACAGGGTCCCAAGAGACCCAGTACTTC. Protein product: CASRASRTGSQETQYF.